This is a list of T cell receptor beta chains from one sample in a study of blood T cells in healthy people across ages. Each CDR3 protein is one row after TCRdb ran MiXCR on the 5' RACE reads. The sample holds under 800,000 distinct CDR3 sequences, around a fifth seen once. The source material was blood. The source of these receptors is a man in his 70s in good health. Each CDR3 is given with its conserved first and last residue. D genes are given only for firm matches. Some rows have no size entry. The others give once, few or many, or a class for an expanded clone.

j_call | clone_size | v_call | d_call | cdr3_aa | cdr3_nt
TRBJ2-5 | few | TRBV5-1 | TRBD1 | CASSLMDRGQGSEQETQYF | TGCGCCAGCAGCTTGATGGATAGGGGACAGGGGTCGGAGCAAGAGACCCAGTACTTC
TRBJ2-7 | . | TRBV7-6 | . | CASSAGGGIREQYF | TGTGCCAGCAGCGCCGGGGGCGGGATTCGCGAGCAGTACTTC
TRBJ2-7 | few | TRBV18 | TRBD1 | CASSPGQKNEQYF | TGTGCCAGCTCTCCGGGACAGAAGAACGAGCAGTACTTC
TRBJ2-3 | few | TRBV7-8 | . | CASSLTERADTQYF | TGTGCCAGCAGCCTGACTGAGAGGGCAGATACGCAGTATTTT
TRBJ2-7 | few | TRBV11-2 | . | CASSLVPRGNEQYF | TGTGCCAGCAGCTTAGTCCCTAGGGGCAACGAGCAGTACTTC
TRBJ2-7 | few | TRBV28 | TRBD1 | CASSPRDRLSYEQYF | TGTGCCAGCAGTCCCCGGGACAGGTTATCCTACGAGCAGTACTTC
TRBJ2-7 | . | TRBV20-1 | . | CSAKGGGSSYEQYF | TGCAGTGCCAAGGGGGGAGGGTCATCCTACGAGCAGTACTTC
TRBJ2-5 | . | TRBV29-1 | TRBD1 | CSELQGIRETQYF | TGCAGCGAGTTACAGGGGATTCGAGAGACCCAGTACTTC
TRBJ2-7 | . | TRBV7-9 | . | CASSFKGVESYEQYF | TGTGCCAGCAGCTTTAAGGGGGTGGAGTCCTACGAGCAGTACTTC
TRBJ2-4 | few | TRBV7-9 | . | CASSSNELAKNIQYF | TGTGCCAGCAGCTCCAACGAACTAGCCAAAAACATTCAGTACTTC
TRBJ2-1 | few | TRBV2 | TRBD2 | CASGEGLVEEQFF | TGTGCCAGCGGGGAGGGCCTTGTGGAAGAGCAGTTCTTC
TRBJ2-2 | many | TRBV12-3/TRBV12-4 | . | CASSSGSNYGELFF | TGTGCCAGCAGTTCCGGGAGCAACTACGGGGAGCTGTTTTTT
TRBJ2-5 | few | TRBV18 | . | CASSLGQSQGQYF | TGTGCCAGCTCACTCGGACAGTCGCAAGGCCAGTACTTC
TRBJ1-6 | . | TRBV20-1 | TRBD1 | CSAREGTGVNSPLHF | TGCAGTGCTAGGGAGGGTACAGGGGTTAATTCACCCCTCCACTTT
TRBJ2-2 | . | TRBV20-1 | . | CSATQGGLTGELFF | TGCAGTGCTACCCAGGGGGGTCTGACCGGGGAGCTGTTTTTT
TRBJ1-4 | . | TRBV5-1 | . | CASSFGGSGEKLFF | TGCGCCAGCAGCTTCGGGGGCTCCGGTGAAAAACTGTTTTTT
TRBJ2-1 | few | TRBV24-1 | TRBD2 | CATSDPRTSGVNEQFF | TGTGCCACCAGTGATCCTCGGACTAGCGGGGTCAATGAGCAGTTCTTC
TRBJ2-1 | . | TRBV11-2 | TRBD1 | CASSSLGQGRLNEQFF | TGTGCCAGCAGCTCCCTCGGACAGGGGCGGCTCAATGAGCAGTTCTTC
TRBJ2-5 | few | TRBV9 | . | CASSVGGTLETQYF | TGTGCCAGCAGCGTTGGAGGGACGTTGGAGACCCAGTACTTC
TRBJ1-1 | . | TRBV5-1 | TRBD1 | CASSLQGAEMNTEAFF | TGCGCCAGCAGCTTACAGGGGGCTGAGATGAACACTGAAGCTTTCTTT
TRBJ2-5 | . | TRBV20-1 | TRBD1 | CSANPPGGTGGETQYF | TGCAGTGCTAACCCCCCTGGCGGGACAGGAGGAGAGACCCAGTACTTC
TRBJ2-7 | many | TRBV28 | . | CASRSRYYEQYF | TGTGCCAGCAGGAGCCGCTACTACGAGCAGTACTTC
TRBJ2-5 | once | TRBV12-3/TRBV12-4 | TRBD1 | CASVPTGPQETQYF | TGTGCCAGCGTACCGACAGGGCCCCAAGAGACCCAGTACTTC
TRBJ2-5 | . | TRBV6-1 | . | CASLRRKETQYF | TGTGCCAGCTTGAGGAGGAAAGAGACCCAGTACTTC
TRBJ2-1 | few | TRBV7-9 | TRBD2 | CASSLTAGVVDEQFF | TGTGCCAGCAGCTTAACAGCGGGAGTCGTCGATGAGCAGTTCTTC
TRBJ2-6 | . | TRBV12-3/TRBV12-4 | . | CASSSGGANVLTF | TGTGCCAGCAGTTCGGGTGGGGCCAACGTCCTGACTTTC
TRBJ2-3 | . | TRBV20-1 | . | CSASFSTSTDTQYF | TGCAGTGCTAGTTTTTCGACTAGCACAGATACGCAGTATTTT
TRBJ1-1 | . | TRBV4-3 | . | CASSQDRLWENTEAFF | TGCGCCAGCAGCCAAGATCGGTTATGGGAGAACACTGAAGCTTTCTTT
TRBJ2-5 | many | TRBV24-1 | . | CATSDVQGGGETQYF | TGTGCCACCAGTGATGTCCAGGGGGGGGGAGAGACCCAGTACTTC
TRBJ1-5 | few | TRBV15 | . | CATSKSPLGENQPQHF | TGTGCCACCAGCAAGAGTCCCTTGGGGGAAAATCAGCCCCAGCATTTT
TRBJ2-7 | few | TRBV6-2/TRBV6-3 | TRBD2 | CASSYGYSGSWEQYF | TGTGCCAGCAGTTACGGATATAGCGGGAGCTGGGAGCAGTACTTC
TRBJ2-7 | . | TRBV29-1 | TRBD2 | CSARLAGGDEQYF | TGCAGCGCCCGACTAGCGGGAGGTGATGAGCAGTACTTC
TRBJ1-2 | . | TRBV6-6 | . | CASSYGGGYGYTF | TGTGCCAGCAGTTACGGGGGAGGTTATGGCTACACCTTC
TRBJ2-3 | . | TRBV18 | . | CASSPLATDTDTQYF | TGTGCCAGCTCACCACTGGCAACCGACACAGATACGCAGTATTTT
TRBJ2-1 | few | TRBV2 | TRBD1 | CASSDGEGARDYRNEQFF | TGTGCCAGCAGTGATGGAGAGGGGGCGAGAGACTACCGGAATGAGCAGTTCTTC
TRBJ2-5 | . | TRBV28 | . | CASSSDIPAETQYF | TGTGCCAGCAGCTCGGACATCCCAGCGGAGACCCAGTACTTC
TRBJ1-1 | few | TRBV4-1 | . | CASSLVRTNPPAEAFF | TGCGCCAGCAGCCTCGTCAGGACGAATCCGCCCGCTGAAGCTTTCTTT
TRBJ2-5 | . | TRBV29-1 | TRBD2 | CSVETGLAGGRETQYF | TGCAGCGTTGAAACGGGACTAGCGGGAGGGAGGGAGACCCAGTACTTC
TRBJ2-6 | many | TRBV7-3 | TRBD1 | CASSLRTGQGANVLTF | TGTGCCAGCAGCTTAAGGACAGGGCAAGGGGCCAACGTCCTGACTTTC
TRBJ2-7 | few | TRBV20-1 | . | CSARDATSYEQYF | TGCAGTGCTAGAGATGCGACGAGTTACGAGCAGTACTTC
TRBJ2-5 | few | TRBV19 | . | CASSISQGQVTQYF | TGTGCCAGTAGTATATCGCAGGGGCAGGTGACCCAGTACTTC
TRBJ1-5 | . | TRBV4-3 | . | CASSQEGAGDQPQHF | TGCGCCAGCAGCCAAGAAGGGGCAGGGGATCAGCCCCAGCATTTT
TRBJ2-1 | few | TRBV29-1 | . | CSVGVGPSYNEQFF | TGCAGCGTTGGAGTGGGACCCTCCTACAATGAGCAGTTCTTC
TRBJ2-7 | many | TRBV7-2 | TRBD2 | CASSLSGRLYEQYF | TGTGCCAGCAGCTTAAGCGGGAGACTCTACGAGCAGTACTTC
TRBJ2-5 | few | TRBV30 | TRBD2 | CAWRRLGLADETQYF | TGTGCCTGGAGGCGGTTGGGACTAGCCGATGAGACCCAGTACTTC
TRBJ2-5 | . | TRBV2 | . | CASSDWQEETQYF | TGTGCCAGCAGTGACTGGCAGGAAGAGACCCAGTACTTC
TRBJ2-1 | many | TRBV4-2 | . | CASSQEPGYNEQFF | TGTGCCAGCAGCCAAGAACCAGGGTACAATGAGCAGTTCTTC
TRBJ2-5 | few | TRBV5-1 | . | CASSLGGFQETQYF | TGCGCCAGCAGCTTGGGAGGGTTCCAAGAGACCCAGTACTTC
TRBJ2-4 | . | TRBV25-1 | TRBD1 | CASSEVQGTKNIQYF | TGTGCCAGCAGTGAAGTACAGGGGACCAAAAACATTCAGTACTTC
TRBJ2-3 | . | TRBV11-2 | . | CASSLFVGDTQYF | TGTGCCAGCAGCTTATTTGTAGGAGATACGCAGTATTTT
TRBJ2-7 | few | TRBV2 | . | CASRRGQTGYGQYF | TGTGCCAGCAGGCGGGGACAGACTGGCTACGGGCAGTACTTC